Listed below are T cell receptor beta chains from one sample, sequenced in a study of shared clonotypes between healthy human individuals. The repertoire was sequenced with immunoSEQ multiplex PCR; TCRdb's copy has only in-frame clones and lacks some. The sample records fewer than 3 million clones, 85% to 95% being singletons. The sequencing input was naive CD4+ T cells from PBMCs. All receptors come from a man between 18 and 35 years old in good health. Some clones in this sample may be carry-over from other donors' samples. Both conserved end residues are part of each CDR3.

v_call: TRBV10-3
j_call: TRBJ2-1
cdr3_aa: CAIMIGTEQFF

v_call: TRBV28
j_call: TRBJ2-7
cdr3_aa: CASSLGGTHEQYF

v_call: TRBV10-2
j_call: TRBJ1-3
cdr3_aa: CASSVSSSGNTIYF

v_call: TRBV5-1
j_call: TRBJ2-5
cdr3_aa: CASSLGRLVETQYF

v_call: TRBV5-1
j_call: TRBJ2-1
cdr3_aa: CASSLAEPLFYNEQFF

v_call: TRBV5-6
j_call: TRBJ2-5
cdr3_aa: CASSLEGSETQYF

v_call: TRBV9
j_call: TRBJ2-3
cdr3_aa: CASSTSSGRAGTDTQYF

v_call: TRBV27
j_call: TRBJ2-2
cdr3_aa: CASSFGRGVPGELFF

v_call: TRBV2
j_call: TRBJ2-1
cdr3_aa: CAIDRDRWTSGYNEQFF

v_call: TRBV28
j_call: TRBJ2-7
cdr3_aa: CASSYQGPGQYF

v_call: TRBV29-1
j_call: TRBJ2-1
cdr3_aa: CSGGQGALNEQFF

v_call: TRBV2
j_call: TRBJ2-1
cdr3_aa: CASSVESGRVGNEQFF

v_call: TRBV6-1
j_call: TRBJ2-7
cdr3_aa: CASEAGSLTEQYF

v_call: TRBV18
j_call: TRBJ2-7
cdr3_aa: CASSPRAGVSGDEQYF

v_call: TRBV11-2
j_call: TRBJ1-2
cdr3_aa: CASSPPGVAGSYGYTF

v_call: TRBV5-1
j_call: TRBJ1-1
cdr3_aa: CASSRQTEHTNTEAFF

v_call: TRBV7-3
j_call: TRBJ2-3
cdr3_aa: CASSSTGGYRTDTQYF

v_call: TRBV11-2
j_call: TRBJ2-7
cdr3_aa: CASSLSTSGSYPYEQYF

v_call: TRBV19
j_call: TRBJ2-2
cdr3_aa: CASRDRGRTGELFF

v_call: TRBV7-3
j_call: TRBJ2-1
cdr3_aa: CASSVQAGGPYNEQFF

v_call: TRBV27
j_call: TRBJ2-1
cdr3_aa: CASRPPPYNEQFF

v_call: TRBV11-3
j_call: TRBJ2-5
cdr3_aa: CASSLSGQETQYF

v_call: TRBV4-3
j_call: TRBJ2-7
cdr3_aa: CASSQGFKSRERNYEQYF

v_call: TRBV5-4
j_call: TRBJ2-2
cdr3_aa: CASSPTRNTGELFF

v_call: TRBV7-2
j_call: TRBJ1-1
cdr3_aa: CASSLTGGLGNTEAFF

v_call: TRBV7-2
j_call: TRBJ2-7
cdr3_aa: CASSLAQPSYEQYF

v_call: TRBV18
j_call: TRBJ2-2
cdr3_aa: CASSPLASGSINTGELFF

v_call: TRBV7-8
j_call: TRBJ1-5
cdr3_aa: CASSLGYRTGSFVMSNQPQHF

v_call: TRBV29-1
j_call: TRBJ1-2
cdr3_aa: CSVMGEPGYGYTF

v_call: TRBV2
j_call: TRBJ2-7
cdr3_aa: CASSEGGVRVSYEQYF

v_call: TRBV18
j_call: TRBJ2-3
cdr3_aa: CASSPIASEDTQYF

v_call: TRBV23-1
j_call: TRBJ2-7
cdr3_aa: CASSPQGGRGGQYF

v_call: TRBV6-6
j_call: TRBJ2-1
cdr3_aa: CASSRGEGYNEQFF

v_call: TRBV11-2
j_call: TRBJ2-3
cdr3_aa: CASSLEGGGASTDTQYF

v_call: TRBV5-5
j_call: TRBJ1-5
cdr3_aa: CASSAGAVDQPQHF

v_call: TRBV29-1
j_call: TRBJ1-4
cdr3_aa: CSVGHSGEKLFF

v_call: TRBV2
j_call: TRBJ1-1
cdr3_aa: CASRGGLATEAFF

v_call: TRBV5-1
j_call: TRBJ2-2
cdr3_aa: CASSHLPGTSGRSGTGELFF

v_call: TRBV6-5
j_call: TRBJ2-7
cdr3_aa: CASSSVRGGDYEQYF

v_call: TRBV19
j_call: TRBJ1-2
cdr3_aa: CASTDRSGVYGYTF

v_call: TRBV10-3
j_call: TRBJ2-6
cdr3_aa: CAISGSGRSGANVLTF

v_call: TRBV28
j_call: TRBJ1-5
cdr3_aa: CASRPPGDNQPQHF

v_call: TRBV28
j_call: TRBJ2-2
cdr3_aa: CASSFPGANTGELFF

v_call: TRBV28
j_call: TRBJ1-1
cdr3_aa: CASSLRDNLNTEAFF

v_call: TRBV7-9
j_call: TRBJ2-3
cdr3_aa: CASSWTSGTDTQYF

v_call: TRBV28
j_call: TRBJ1-2
cdr3_aa: CASSDRGGYTF

v_call: TRBV7-9
j_call: TRBJ2-3
cdr3_aa: CASSKGTGIAGDTQYF

v_call: TRBV7-9
j_call: TRBJ2-5
cdr3_aa: CASSVTGTGGAETQYF

v_call: TRBV18
j_call: TRBJ2-3
cdr3_aa: CASSPLGFDTDTQYF

v_call: TRBV7-3
j_call: TRBJ2-7
cdr3_aa: CPMGRESYEQYF

v_call: TRBV7-9
j_call: TRBJ2-5
cdr3_aa: CASRGSGRGLETQYF

v_call: TRBV13
j_call: TRBJ2-7
cdr3_aa: CASSLGLGTGTYEQYF

v_call: TRBV10-3
j_call: TRBJ2-7
cdr3_aa: CATSSGPSYEQYF